These 24 T cell receptor beta chains were all obtained from the same sample, sequenced in a study of blood T cell repertoires in COVID-19. The protocol was immunoSEQ multiplex PCR, while the TCRdb copy is restricted to in-frame clones and leaves out a portion. The repertoire includes hundreds of thousands of clones, about 89% of them detected once, and 1.5% to 2% sits in the top ten. Sequenced material: peripheral blood. These receptors came from a woman aged 55-70 years who had recovered from COVID-19.

The chain combines TRBV24-1 with TRBJ2-3, with 7 bases lining up with TRBD1. Germline CDR1 and CDR2: KGHDR and SFDVKD. There are 16 residues in the CDR3. V trimming: 5 bases; J trimming: 3 bases; junction bases outside the gene matches: 10. The CDR3 DNA reads TGTGCCACCAGTGGTGAACAGGGGCTTATAACAGATACGCAGTATTTT. Translating gives CATSGEQGLITDTQYF.

This chain connects TRBV6-5 to TRBJ2-1, with 8 bases matching TRBD1. CDR1 is MNHEY and CDR2 is SVGAGI in the germline V gene. This CDR3 has 14 amino acids. With 6 bases clipped from V and 6 bases from J, the junction kept 7 bases outside the gene matches. The CDR3 is CASRSGTGPNEQFF. The CDR3 DNA sequence: TGTGCCAGCAGGTCCGGGACAGGCCCCAATGAGCAGTTCTTC.

The chain carries TRBV27 and TRBJ1-5; no firm D call. V gave up 3 bases and J gave up 6 bases, with 9 bases separating them. Germline CDR1 reads MNHEY; CDR2 reads SMNVEV (reference sequence). The CDR3 loop spans 13 amino acids. CDR3 sequence reads: CASSFREGQPQHF. The CDR3 region has the DNA TGTGCCAGCAGTTTTCGCGAGGGTCAGCCCCAGCATTTT.

The V call is TRBV27, the J call TRBJ1-6; a weak D match, TRBD1 (6 bases). V shed 6 bases and J shed 6 bases, with 15 bases lying between them. The length of the CDR3 is 15 residues. Looked up from germline, CDR1 is MNHEY and CDR2 is SMNVEV (reference sequence). This CDR3 is CASRISQGTNSPLHF. In DNA, the CDR3 is TGTGCCAGCAGGATTTCACAGGGCACTAATTCACCCCTCCACTTT.

The V call is TRBV6-5, the J call TRBJ1-3, with 7 bases that match TRBD1. Germline CDR1 and CDR2: MNHEY and SVGAGI. V lost 7 bases to trimming and J lost 3 bases; unmatched junction nucleotides: 9. This CDR3 comprises 15 residues. This CDR3 is CASIGIRGLGNTIYF. As DNA, the CDR3 is TGTGCCAGCATCGGAATTAGGGGGCTTGGAAACACCATATATTTT.

The V and J genes are TRBV6-5 and TRBJ1-3; maybe TRBD1 (5 bases). Trimming took off 7 bases at V and 0 bases at J, with 13 bases between the two ends. Germline CDR1 MNHEY, CDR2 SVGAGI. CDR3 length equals 15 residues. CDR3: CASTPRQSSGNTIYF. CDR3 sequence (DNA): TGTGCCAGCACCCCCAGACAGAGCTCTGGAAACACCATATATTTT.

The chain employs TRBV11-3 and TRBJ1-1; 11 bases match TRBD1. This CDR3 contains 13 residues. V dropped 4 bases and J dropped 12; count of bases not matched to a gene: 7. Germline values: CDR1 SGHNT, CDR2 YENEEA. The CDR3: CASSYGTGGATFF. The CDR3 DNA reads as TGTGCCAGCAGCTACGGGACAGGGGGGGCGACTTTCTTT.

The genes are TRBV6-4 and TRBJ2-1; TRBD2 agrees at 10 bases. This CDR3 is built from 14 residues. Germline V gene sequence: CDR1 MRHNA, CDR2 SNTAGT. With 5 bases clipped from V and 4 bases from J, the junction kept 2 bases outside the gene matches. The chain's CDR3 is CASSPSGGYNEQFF. DNA for the CDR3: TGTGCCAGCAGTCCTAGCGGGGGATACAATGAGCAGTTCTTC.

The chain carries TRBV18 and TRBJ2-1; 12 bases agree with TRBD2. CDR1 KGHSH and CDR2 LQKENI come from the germline V gene. The CDR3 length is 16 residues. After removal of 2 bases from V and 3 bases from J, the junction contained 2 bases not matched to a gene. CDR3 loop: CASSPSTSGSYNEQFF. CDR3 nucleotides: TGTGCCAGCTCACCATCGACTAGCGGGAGCTACAATGAGCAGTTCTTC.

The rearrangement joins TRBV29-1 to TRBJ2-2; a possible D gene is TRBD2 (7 bases). The V gene's germline CDR1 is SQVTM and CDR2 ANQGSEA. This CDR3 contains 13 residues. The DNA for the CDR3 is TGCGTTGGCGGGGGCCAGAACACCGGGGAGCTGTTTTTT. Translated: CVGGGQNTGELFF.

The CDR3 region has the DNA TGTGCCACCAGTGATCCGACAGAGGGACAGGGGGAAGCTTTCTTT. It specifies CATSDPTEGQGEAFF. The rearrangement links TRBV24-1 to TRBJ1-1; TRBD1 agrees at 10 bases. Losses at the gene ends were 3 bases for V and 8 bases for J; bases not matched to a gene: 8. This CDR3 region has 15 residues. CDR1 KGHDR and CDR2 SFDVKD come from the germline V gene.

The chain carries TRBV11-3 and TRBJ2-5; a possible D gene is TRBD1 (6 bases). Germline V gene sequence: CDR1 SGHNT, CDR2 YENEEA. V lost 5 bases and J lost 9, with 16 bases in between. CDR3 length equals 13 residues. CDR3: CASSPTGWGSQYF. CDR3 nucleotide sequence: TGTGCCAGCAGCCCTACAGGGTGGGGGTCCCAGTACTTC.

The rearrangement joins TRBV29-1 to TRBJ2-7, with 15 bases lining up with TRBD2. The CDR3 contains 21 residues. Germline CDR1 SQVTM, CDR2 ANQGSEA. The V segment lost 6 bases and the J segment 0 bases; nucleotides outside the gene matches: 21. The CDR3, as DNA: TGCAGCGTCACCGGGACTAGCGGGGGGTCTACCAATCAACACAGCTCCTACGAGCAGTACTTC. Translating it yields CSVTGTSGGSTNQHSSYEQYF.

This chain joins TRBV6-4 and TRBJ2-1; 7 nucleotides agree with TRBD1. CDR3 length: 15 amino acids. J lost 7 bases, V lost 2 bases, and 8 bases had no gene match. Germline assignment: CDR1 MRHNA and CDR2 SNTAGT. The CDR3 nucleotides are TGTGCCAGCAGTGACGGGTCAGGGGGTCAGAATGAGCAGTTCTTC. It specifies CASSDGSGGQNEQFF.

The genes are TRBV11-2 and TRBJ2-1; 7 nucleotides agree with TRBD2. Per the germline V gene, CDR1 is SGHAT and CDR2 is FQNNGV. The CDR3 contains 10 residues. Losses at the gene ends were 6 bases for V and 16 bases for J; bases not matched to a gene: 6. CDR3 loop: CASSTGTTFF. CDR3 in DNA: TGTGCCAGCAGTACCGGGACTACCTTCTTC.

This clone was counted only a few times. V is TRBV18 and J is TRBJ1-2; 11 bases are a match to TRBD1. After removal of 6 bases from V and 10 bases from J, the junction contained 10 bases not matched to a gene. Germline V CDR1 and CDR2: KGHSH, LQKENI. The CDR3 is 14 amino acids. Here the CDR3 reads CASSGQGAVVIYTF. CDR3 sequence (DNA): TGTGCCAGCTCTGGACAGGGGGCTGTAGTTATCTACACCTTC.

The chain couples TRBV7-9 to TRBJ1-4; 8 bases line up with TRBD1. The junction had 7 bases not matched to a gene; V was cut back by 5 bases and J by 8 bases. Per the germline V gene, CDR1 is SEHNR and CDR2 is FQNEAQ (reference sequence). The CDR3 consists of 14 residues. CDR3 sequence reads: CASSVDRAREKLFF. The CDR3 DNA is TGTGCCAGCAGCGTGGACAGGGCGCGAGAAAAACTGTTTTTT.

This clone was counted once. This chain uses TRBV27 with TRBJ1-2; TRBD1 aligns across 10 bases. The CDR3 spans 18 residues. V was clipped by 6 bases and J by 0 bases; unmatched bases: 13. The germline V gene encodes CDR1 MNHEY and CDR2 SMNVEV (reference sequence). The CDR3 protein is CASSPTSGQGGANYGYTF. For the CDR3, the DNA is TGTGCCAGCAGCCCAACCTCCGGACAGGGGGGCGCTAACTATGGCTACACCTTC.

In this sample, this clone turned up a few times. The J gene is TRBJ2-1, the V gene TRBV4-1, with 13 bases lining up with TRBD2. The trim removed 1 base at V and 0 bases at J, leaving 3 bases unmatched. Germline V gene sequence: CDR1 MGHRA, CDR2 YSYEKL. The CDR3 totals 18 residues. The CDR3 DNA reads TGCGCCAGCAGCCAAGGACTAGCGGGGGGAAGCTCCTACAATGAGCAGTTCTTC. This translates into CASSQGLAGGSSYNEQFF.

The V call is TRBV9, the J call TRBJ1-6, with D tentatively TRBD1 (5 bases). Per germline, CDR1 SGDLS and CDR2 YYNGEE. The CDR3 totals 13 residues. V was clipped by 4 bases and J by 10 bases, with 12 bases between them. CDR3 sequence: CASSSSGGSPLHF. CDR3 in DNA: TGTGCCAGCAGCTCCAGTGGGGGGTCACCCCTCCACTTT. The variable domain in full, completed from reference TRBV9 and TRBJ1-6, reads DSGVTQTPKHLITATGQRVTLRCSPRSGDLSVYWYQQSLDQGLQFLIQYYNGEERAKGNILERFSAQQFPDLHSELNLSSLELGDSALYFCASSSSGGSPLHFGNGTRLTVT.

This chain uses TRBV5-4 with TRBJ2-7, with a tentative D call TRBD2 (5 bases). Germline V gives CDR1 SGHNT, CDR2 YYREEE (reference sequence). The CDR3 has 13 residues. V was shortened by 1 base and J by 4 bases, with 9 bases between the two germline ends. The chain's CDR3 is CASSLNGGYEQYF. DNA of the CDR3: TGTGCCAGCAGCTTGAATGGAGGATACGAGCAGTACTTC.

The chain uses TRBV28 and TRBJ1-2; D unclear. V was pared by 6 bases and J by 5 bases, with 19 bases between. The CDR3 runs 15 residues. The germline V gene encodes CDR1 MDHEN and CDR2 SYDVKM. For the CDR3, the DNA is TGTGCCAGCAGGCTAATCCCGGGAACAGCTTATGGCTACACCTTC. Translating it yields CASRLIPGTAYGYTF.

J is TRBJ1-2 and V is TRBV7-8, with no clear D. Germline CDR1 and CDR2: SGHVS and FQNEAQ. The length of the CDR3 is 14 residues. With 0 bases removed from V and 5 bases from J, the gap between germline ends came to 10 bases. Here the CDR3 DNA reads TGTGCCAGCAGCTTAGCGCGGGAGAGATATGGCTACACCTTC. This gives the protein CASSLARERYGYTF.

This chain uses TRBV6-2 or TRBV6-3 with TRBJ2-7, with 9 bases lining up with TRBD1. The V segment lost 4 bases and the J segment 2 bases; nucleotides outside the gene matches: 9. The CDR3 covers 16 residues. Germline CDR1 and CDR2: MNHEY and SVGEGT. Written as DNA, the CDR3 is TGTGCCAGCAGTTCGCCCCCGGGACAGGGAACCTACGAGCAGTACTTC. Protein sequence: CASSSPPGQGTYEQYF.